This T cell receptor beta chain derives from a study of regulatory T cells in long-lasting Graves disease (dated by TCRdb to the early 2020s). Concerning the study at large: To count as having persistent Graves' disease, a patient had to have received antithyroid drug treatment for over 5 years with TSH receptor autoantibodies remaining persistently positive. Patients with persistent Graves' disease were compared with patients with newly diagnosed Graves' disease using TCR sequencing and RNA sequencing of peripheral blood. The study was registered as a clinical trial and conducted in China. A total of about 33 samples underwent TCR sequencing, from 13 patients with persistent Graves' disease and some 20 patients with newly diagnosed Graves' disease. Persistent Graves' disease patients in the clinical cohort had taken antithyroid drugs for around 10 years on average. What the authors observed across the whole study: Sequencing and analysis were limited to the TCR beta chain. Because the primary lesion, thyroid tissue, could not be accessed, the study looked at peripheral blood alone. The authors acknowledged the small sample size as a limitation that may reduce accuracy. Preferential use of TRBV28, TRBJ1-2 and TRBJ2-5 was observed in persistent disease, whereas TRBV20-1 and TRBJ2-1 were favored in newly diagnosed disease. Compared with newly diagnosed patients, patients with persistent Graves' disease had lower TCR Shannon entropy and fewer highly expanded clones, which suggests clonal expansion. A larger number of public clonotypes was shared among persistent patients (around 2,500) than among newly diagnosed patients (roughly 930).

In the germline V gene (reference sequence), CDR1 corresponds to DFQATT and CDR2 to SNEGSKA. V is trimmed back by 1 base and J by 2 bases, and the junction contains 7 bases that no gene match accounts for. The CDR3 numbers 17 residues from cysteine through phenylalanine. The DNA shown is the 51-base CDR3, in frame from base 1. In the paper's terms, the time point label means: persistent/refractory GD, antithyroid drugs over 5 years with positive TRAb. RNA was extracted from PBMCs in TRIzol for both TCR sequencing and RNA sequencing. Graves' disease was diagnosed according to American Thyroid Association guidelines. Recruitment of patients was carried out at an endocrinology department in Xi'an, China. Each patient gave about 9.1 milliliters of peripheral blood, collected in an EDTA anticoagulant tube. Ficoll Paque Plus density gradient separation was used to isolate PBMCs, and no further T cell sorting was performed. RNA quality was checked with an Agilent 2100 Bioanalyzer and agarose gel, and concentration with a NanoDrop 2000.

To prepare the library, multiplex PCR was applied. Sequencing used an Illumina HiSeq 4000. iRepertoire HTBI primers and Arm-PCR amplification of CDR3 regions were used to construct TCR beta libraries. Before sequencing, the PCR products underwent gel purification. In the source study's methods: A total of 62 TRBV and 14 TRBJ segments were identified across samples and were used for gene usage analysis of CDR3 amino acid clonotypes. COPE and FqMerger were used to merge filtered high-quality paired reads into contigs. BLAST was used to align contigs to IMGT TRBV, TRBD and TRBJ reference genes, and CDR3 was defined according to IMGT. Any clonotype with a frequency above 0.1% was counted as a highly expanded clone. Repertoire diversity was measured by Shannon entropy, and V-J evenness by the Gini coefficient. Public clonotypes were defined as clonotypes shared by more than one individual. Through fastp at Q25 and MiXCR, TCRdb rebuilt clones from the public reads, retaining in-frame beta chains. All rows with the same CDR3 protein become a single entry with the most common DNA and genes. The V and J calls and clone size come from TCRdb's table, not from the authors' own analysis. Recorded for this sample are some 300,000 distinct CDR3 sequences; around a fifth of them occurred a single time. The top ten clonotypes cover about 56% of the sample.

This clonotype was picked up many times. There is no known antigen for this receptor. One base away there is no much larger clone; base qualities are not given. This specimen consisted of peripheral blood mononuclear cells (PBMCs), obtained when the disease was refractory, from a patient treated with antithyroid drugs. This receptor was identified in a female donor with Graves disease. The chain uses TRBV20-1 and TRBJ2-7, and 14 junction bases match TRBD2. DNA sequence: TGCAGTGCTAGAGTCCCGGGACTAGCGGGAGAGCCCTACGAGCAGTACTTC. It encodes CSARVPGLAGEPYEQYF.